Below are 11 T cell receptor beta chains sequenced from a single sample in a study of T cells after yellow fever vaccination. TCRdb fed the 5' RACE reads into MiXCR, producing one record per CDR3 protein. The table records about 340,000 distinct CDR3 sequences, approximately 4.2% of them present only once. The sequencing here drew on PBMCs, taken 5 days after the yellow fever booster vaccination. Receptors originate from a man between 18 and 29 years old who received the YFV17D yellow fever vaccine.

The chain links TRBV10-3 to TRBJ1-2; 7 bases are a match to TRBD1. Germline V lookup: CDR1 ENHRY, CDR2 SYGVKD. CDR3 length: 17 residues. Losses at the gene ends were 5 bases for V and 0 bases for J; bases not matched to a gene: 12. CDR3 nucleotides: TGTGCCATCAGTACCAACGTACAGGGGAAGGCTAACTATGGCTACACCTTC. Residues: CAISTNVQGKANYGYTF.

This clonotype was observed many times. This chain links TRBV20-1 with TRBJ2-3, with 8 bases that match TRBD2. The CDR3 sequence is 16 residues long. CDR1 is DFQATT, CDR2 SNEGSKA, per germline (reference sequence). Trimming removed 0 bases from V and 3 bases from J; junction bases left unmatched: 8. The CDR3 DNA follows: TGCAGTGCTAGAGAGGGGCGGGGGGAAGGAACAGATACGCAGTATTTT. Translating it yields CSAREGRGEGTDTQYF.

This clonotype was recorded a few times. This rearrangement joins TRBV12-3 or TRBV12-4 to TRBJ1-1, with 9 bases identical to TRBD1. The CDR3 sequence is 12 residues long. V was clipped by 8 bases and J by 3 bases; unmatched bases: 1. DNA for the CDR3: TGTGCCAGCGGGACAGGGTACACTGAAGCTTTCTTT. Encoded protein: CASGTGYTEAFF.

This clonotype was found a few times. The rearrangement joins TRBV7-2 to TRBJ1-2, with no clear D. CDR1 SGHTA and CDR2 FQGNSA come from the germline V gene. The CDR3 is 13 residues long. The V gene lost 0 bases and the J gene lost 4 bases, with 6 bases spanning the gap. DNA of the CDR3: TGTGCCAGCAGCTTAGCGAGCACCTATGGCTACACCTTC. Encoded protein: CASSLASTYGYTF.

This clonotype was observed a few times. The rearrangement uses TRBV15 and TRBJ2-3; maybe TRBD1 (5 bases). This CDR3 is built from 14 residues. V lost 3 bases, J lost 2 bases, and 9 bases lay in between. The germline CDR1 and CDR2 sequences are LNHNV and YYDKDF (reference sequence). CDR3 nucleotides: TGTGCCACCAGCAGGTTGACAGCCACAGATACGCAGTATTTT. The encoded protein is CATSRLTATDTQYF.

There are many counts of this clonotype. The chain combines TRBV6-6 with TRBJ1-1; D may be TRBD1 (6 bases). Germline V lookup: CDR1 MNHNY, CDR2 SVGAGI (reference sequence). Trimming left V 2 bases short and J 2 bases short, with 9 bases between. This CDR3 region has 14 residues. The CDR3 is CASSYGTSNTEAFF. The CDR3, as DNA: TGTGCCAGCAGTTACGGGACATCTAACACTGAAGCTTTCTTT.

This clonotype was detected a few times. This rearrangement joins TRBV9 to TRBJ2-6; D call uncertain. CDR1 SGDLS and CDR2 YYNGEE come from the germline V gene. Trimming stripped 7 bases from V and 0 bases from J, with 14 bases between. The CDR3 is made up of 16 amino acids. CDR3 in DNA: TGTGCCAGCCGAGCAGGTATTTACTCTGGGGCCAACGTCCTGACTTTC. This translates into CASRAGIYSGANVLTF.

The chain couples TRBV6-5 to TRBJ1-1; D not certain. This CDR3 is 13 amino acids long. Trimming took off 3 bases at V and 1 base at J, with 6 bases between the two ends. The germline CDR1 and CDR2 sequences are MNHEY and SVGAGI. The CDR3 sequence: CASSYHTNTEAFF. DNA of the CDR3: TGTGCCAGCAGTTATCACACGAACACTGAAGCTTTCTTT.

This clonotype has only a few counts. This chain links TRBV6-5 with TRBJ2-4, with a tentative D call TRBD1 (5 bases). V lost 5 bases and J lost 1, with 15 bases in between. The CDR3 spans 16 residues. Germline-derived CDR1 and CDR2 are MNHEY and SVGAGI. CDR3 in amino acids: CASSTRQLHAKNIQYF. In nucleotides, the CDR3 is TGTGCCAGCAGTACCCGACAGTTACACGCCAAAAACATTCAGTACTTC.

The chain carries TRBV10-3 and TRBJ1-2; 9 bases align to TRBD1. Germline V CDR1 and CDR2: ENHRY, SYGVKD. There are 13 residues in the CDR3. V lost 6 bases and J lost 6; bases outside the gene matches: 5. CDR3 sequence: CAISPTGGDGYTF. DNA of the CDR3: TGTGCCATCAGCCCGACAGGGGGTGATGGCTACACCTTC.

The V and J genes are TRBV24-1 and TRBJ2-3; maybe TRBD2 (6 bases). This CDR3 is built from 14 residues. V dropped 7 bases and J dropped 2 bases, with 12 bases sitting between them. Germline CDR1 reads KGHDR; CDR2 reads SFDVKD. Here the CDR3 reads CATRARGATDTQYF. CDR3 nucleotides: TGTGCCACCAGAGCACGCGGGGCCACAGATACGCAGTATTTT.